This T cell receptor beta chain was recovered during a study of T cells after yellow fever vaccination. Across the study: Fractions low in cell number were prepared with SMART-Seq v4 Ultra Low Input.

V lost 2 bases, J lost 5 bases, and 12 bases lay in between. The germline CDR1 and CDR2 sequences are LNHNV and YYDKDF (reference sequence). This CDR3 has 14 residues. The study, taken as a whole, reports: Reappearing after the booster were most of the clones from primary vaccination (about 96% CD4, around 90% CD8). Compared with primary, the secondary response was weaker and peaked at day 5, not 15.

In making TCR cDNA, 5'RACE template switching added a universal primer site and UMIs to it. TCRdb re-called the 5' RACE reads through MiXCR, storing one row per CDR3 protein. The data contain 200,000 to 300,000 distinct CDR3 sequences, approximately 6.7% of them singletons. Points on this clonotype: Its target is unknown.

The material was CD4+ T cells sorted from PBMCs, obtained on the day of the yellow fever booster vaccination. J is TRBJ1-1 and V is TRBV15, with D possibly matching TRBD1 (6 bases). The clonotype was recovered from a man aged 25-45 years who received the YFV17D yellow fever vaccine. The DNA of the CDR3 is TGTGCCACCAGCAGAAACAGGGTTAGAACTGAAGCTTTCTTT. It is translated as CATSRNRVRTEAFF.